This entry lists 28 T cell receptor beta chains sequenced from one sample in a study of blood T cell repertoires in COVID-19. Assay used: immunoSEQ multiplex PCR; TCRdb lists only in-frame clones, some missing. This sample has under 85,000 clones, with roughly 81% found just once. The sequenced sample was peripheral blood. The receptors were sampled from a man of 80 years or more with acute or convalescent COVID-19.

The J gene is TRBJ2-3, the V gene TRBV27, with D possibly TRBD2 on 5 matching bases. V was trimmed by 2 bases and J by 4 bases, leaving 7 bases between them. The germline V gene has CDR1 MNHEY and CDR2 SMNVEV (reference sequence). The CDR3 has 13 amino acids. CDR3 in amino acids: CASSLTGADTQYF. In nucleotides, the CDR3 is TGTGCCAGCAGTTTAACCGGGGCAGATACGCAGTATTTT.

This rearrangement joins TRBV6-6 to TRBJ1-1; 9 nucleotides line up with TRBD1. Germline-derived CDR1 and CDR2 are MNHNY and SVGAGI (reference sequence). Losses at the gene ends were 6 bases for V and 6 bases for J; bases not matched to a gene: 5. This CDR3 spans 13 amino acids. The CDR3 DNA sequence: TGTGCCAGCAGGGACACAGGGGGCTCTGAAGCTTTCTTT. Its translation is CASRDTGGSEAFF.

V and J are TRBV5-4 and TRBJ2-7; the D gene is possibly TRBD2 (5 bases). Germline CDR1 reads SGHNT; CDR2 reads YYREEE (reference sequence). The CDR3 runs 13 residues. Trimming pared 4 bases from V and 7 bases from J, leaving 15 bases between. The CDR3 sequence is CASSPGLAGEQYF. For the CDR3, the DNA is TGTGCCAGCAGCCCCGGACTGGCCGGGGAGCAGTACTTC. Full variable domain (outside the CDR3, taken from reference TRBV5-4 and TRBJ2-7): ETGVTQSPTHLIKTRGQQVTLRCSSQSGHNTVSWYQQALGQGPQFIFQYYREEENGRGNFPPRFSGLQFPNYSSELNVNALELDDSALYLCASSPGLAGEQYFGPGTRLTVT.

The chain employs TRBV15 and TRBJ2-7, with D maybe TRBD1 (5 bases). Deletions cut 1 base from V and 5 bases from J, with 15 bases between. Germline-derived CDR1 and CDR2 are LNHNV and YYDKDF (reference sequence). This CDR3 region has 15 residues. CDR3 in amino acids: CATSRGKGAIHEQYF. CDR3 DNA sequence: TGTGCCACCAGCAGAGGTAAAGGGGCGATCCACGAGCAGTACTTC.

This chain uses TRBV7-2 with TRBJ1-5, with 7 nucleotides matching TRBD1. In germline, CDR1 is SGHTA, CDR2 FQGNSA. With 5 bases clipped from V and 4 bases from J, the junction kept 8 bases outside the gene matches. The length of the CDR3 is 15 residues. CDR3 bases: TGTGCCAGCAGCCGCCGGGACAGCCATAATCAGCCCCAGCATTTT. The encoded protein is CASSRRDSHNQPQHF. Full variable domain (outside the CDR3, taken from reference TRBV7-2 and TRBJ1-5): GAGVSQSPSNKVTEKGKDVELRCDPISGHTALYWYRQSLGQGLEFLIYFQGNSAPDKSGLPSDRFSAERTGGSVSTLTIQRTQQEDSAVYLCASSRRDSHNQPQHFGDGTRLSIL.

The chain couples TRBV7-9 to TRBJ1-2; TRBD1 matches 7 bases. This CDR3 has 13 amino acids. V trimming: 5 bases; J trimming: 6 bases; junction bases outside the gene matches: 6. CDR1 is SEHNR, CDR2 FQNEAQ, per germline (reference sequence). CDR3 in DNA: TGTGCCAGCAGCGCGACAGGGTTGCATGGCTACACCTTC. Translation gives CASSATGLHGYTF. The full variable domain, in which reference TRBV7-9 and TRBJ1-2 provide the parts outside the CDR3, is DTGVSQNPRHKITKRGQNVTFRCDPISEHNRLYWYRQTLGQGPEFLTYFQNEAQLEKSRLLSDRFSAERPKGSFSTLEIQRTEQGDSAMYLCASSATGLHGYTFGSGTRLTVV.

This chain uses TRBV14 with TRBJ1-2; TRBD1 aligns across 7 bases. V was clipped by 3 bases and J by 2 bases; unmatched bases: 6. From germline, CDR1 is SGHDN and CDR2 FVKESK. This CDR3 contains 15 residues. The CDR3 coding sequence is TGTGCCAGCAGCCAGGACCTGGGACAGAACTATGGCTACACCTTC. It translates to CASSQDLGQNYGYTF.

This rearrangement joins TRBV30 to TRBJ2-7; D perhaps matches TRBD2 (6 bases). The CDR3 totals 15 residues. Trimming left V 0 bases short and J 5 bases short, with 17 bases between. Germline V gives CDR1 GTSNPN, CDR2 SVGIG (reference sequence). The CDR3 nucleotides are TGTGCCTGGAGTGTATCCTGGAGGGCTCCCCACGAGCAGTACTTC. Its protein is CAWSVSWRAPHEQYF.

V is TRBV4-2 and J is TRBJ1-4; D is ambiguous. Trimming stripped 4 bases from V and 2 bases from J, with 14 bases between. The CDR3 totals 16 residues. Germline values: CDR1 LGHNA, CDR2 YNFKEQ. CDR3 amino acids: CASSPEGLSTNEKLFF. CDR3 coding DNA: TGTGCCAGCAGCCCAGAGGGCCTTTCGACTAATGAAAAACTGTTTTTT.

The chain joins TRBV9 to TRBJ1-6; D might be TRBD1 (5 bases). The CDR3 contains 15 residues. Trimming took off 4 bases at V and 9 bases at J, with 17 bases between the two ends. Germline lookup yields CDR1 SGDLS and CDR2 YYNGEE. The CDR3 spells CASSPRIGESSPLHF. The CDR3 DNA sequence: TGTGCCAGCAGCCCTCGGATAGGGGAAAGTTCACCCCTCCACTTT.

This rearrangement joins TRBV19 to TRBJ2-5, with TRBD2 identical over 7 bases. V shed 6 bases, J shed 4 bases, and the junction held 8 bases outside the gene matches. Germline lookup yields CDR1 LNHDA and CDR2 SQIVND (reference sequence). The CDR3 covers 14 residues. The CDR3 sequence: CASSPLWEGETQYF. CDR3 DNA: TGTGCCAGTAGCCCATTGTGGGAGGGAGAGACCCAGTACTTC.

V is TRBV6-4 and J is TRBJ2-3, with D unresolved. The CDR3 runs to 14 residues. The V gene's germline CDR1 is MRHNA and CDR2 SNTAGT. V lost 0 bases to trimming and J lost 1 base, with 5 bases between them. The CDR3, as DNA: TGTGCCAGCAGTGACTCGGGCCGCACAGATACGCAGTATTTT. Translating gives CASSDSGRTDTQYF.

V and J are TRBV4-3 and TRBJ2-5, with TRBD2 identical over 10 bases. The length of the CDR3 is 19 residues. Germline lookup yields CDR1 LGHNA and CDR2 YSLEER. V shed 2 bases and J 4 bases; nucleotides not matched to a gene: 16. The CDR3 sequence: CASSQQASGRVYGSETQYF. The DNA for the CDR3 is TGCGCCAGCAGCCAACAGGCTAGCGGGAGAGTTTACGGGTCAGAGACCCAGTACTTC.

The CDR3 sequence: CASSPVRSSYEQYF. As DNA, the CDR3 is TGTGCCAGCAGCCCGGTCCGTAGTTCCTACGAGCAGTACTTC. The chain has TRBV7-9 and TRBJ2-7; no reliable D call. The CDR3 is made up of 14 amino acids. Per the germline V gene, CDR1 is SEHNR and CDR2 is FQNEAQ (reference sequence). V was shortened by 5 bases and J by 1 base, with 12 bases between the two germline ends.

The chain combines TRBV4-1 with TRBJ1-2; D perhaps matches TRBD1 (6 bases). The CDR3 consists of 13 residues. V lost 7 bases and J 8 bases, leaving 17 bases between the germline ends. Germline lookup yields CDR1 MGHRA and CDR2 YSYEKL. CDR3 residues: CASTKWGGGGYTF. Written as DNA, the CDR3 is TGCGCCAGCACCAAGTGGGGGGGCGGGGGCTACACCTTC.

The chain recombines TRBV24-1 with TRBJ2-5; D is possibly TRBD1 (6 bases). V lost 3 bases to trimming and J lost 5 bases, with 18 bases between them. Germline-derived CDR1 and CDR2 are KGHDR and SFDVKD. The CDR3 has 16 residues. The CDR3 DNA reads TGTGCCACCAGTGATCCTGCCCAGGGGTCCGTCGAGACCCAGTACTTC. It codes for CATSDPAQGSVETQYF.

This chain joins TRBV12-5 and TRBJ2-3, with TRBD1 identical over 8 bases. The CDR3 extends over 16 amino acids. The ends lost 3 bases at V and 3 bases at J; junction bases unmatched: 8. Germline assignment: CDR1 LGHNT and CDR2 FRNRAP. This CDR3 is CASGLGQGEKTDTQYF. The CDR3 DNA reads as TGTGCTAGTGGTTTAGGACAGGGAGAGAAGACAGATACGCAGTATTTT.

The chain carries TRBV15 and TRBJ2-7; TRBD2 agrees at 8 bases. Germline CDR1 LNHNV, CDR2 YYDKDF (reference sequence). CDR3 length equals 14 residues. Losses at the gene ends were 9 bases for V and 6 bases for J; bases not matched to a gene: 13. The CDR3 nucleotides are TGTGCCACGGAGGGCCTAGCGGGTTCTCTCGAGCAGTACTTC. It encodes CATEGLAGSLEQYF. The entire variable domain, with the rest obtained from reference TRBV15 and TRBJ2-7, is as follows: DAMVIQNPRYQVTQFGKPVTLSCSQTLNHNVMYWYQQKSSQAPKLLFHYYDKDFNNEADTPDNFQSRRPNTSFCFLDIRSPGLGDTAMYLCATEGLAGSLEQYFGPGTRLTVT.

This clone was seen more than once but under ten times. The chain uses TRBV6-2 or TRBV6-3 and TRBJ2-1; D is ambiguous. With 1 base removed from V and 10 bases from J, the gap between germline ends came to 5 bases. The CDR3 runs 11 residues. Germline CDR1 is MNHEY and CDR2 is SVGEGT. CDR3 nucleotide sequence: TGTGCCAGCAGTTACTATAGAGAGCAGTTCTTC. As protein: CASSYYREQFF.

V gene TRBV7-2 combines with J gene TRBJ2-1, with TRBD2 identical over 7 bases. V lost 5 bases and J lost 4; bases outside the gene matches: 8. The CDR3 loop spans 15 amino acids. Germline V gene data show CDR1 as SGHTA and CDR2 as FQGNSA. The CDR3 loop is CASSRGGTGYNEQFF. DNA of the CDR3: TGTGCCAGCAGCCGCGGGGGTACAGGTTACAATGAGCAGTTCTTC. The full variable domain, completed using reference TRBV7-2 and TRBJ2-1, is GAGVSQSPSNKVTEKGKDVELRCDPISGHTALYWYRQSLGQGLEFLIYFQGNSAPDKSGLPSDRFSAERTGGSVSTLTIQRTQQEDSAVYLCASSRGGTGYNEQFFGPGTRLTVL.

This rearrangement joins TRBV5-4 to TRBJ1-1, with no clear D. The CDR3 is 13 residues long. The V end lost 0 bases, the J end lost 2 bases, and 5 bases lay between the germline ends. Looked up from germline, CDR1 is SGHNT and CDR2 is YYREEE (reference sequence). CDR3 nucleotides: TGTGCCAGCAGCTTGGGAGTTAACACTGAAGCTTTCTTT. This translates into CASSLGVNTEAFF.

The gene calls are TRBV3-1 (or the pseudogene TRBV3-2) and TRBJ2-3; no firm D call. The CDR3 consists of 12 residues. Between the trimmed V and J ends, which lost 3 bases and 4 bases, there was a span of 5 bases. From germline, CDR1 is LGHDT and CDR2 YNNKEL (reference sequence). DNA for the CDR3: TGTGCCAGCAGCCACCGGGCAGATACGCAGTATTTT. Protein product: CASSHRADTQYF.

J is TRBJ2-7 and V is TRBV3-1 (or the pseudogene TRBV3-2); 8 nucleotides line up with TRBD2. Germline CDR1 LGHDT, CDR2 YNNKEL (reference sequence). The V and J ends lost 4 bases and 0 bases, in that order; junction bases with no gene match: 5. The CDR3 runs 15 residues. CDR3 sequence: CASSPLAGSSYEQYF. As DNA, the CDR3 is TGTGCCAGCAGCCCCTTAGCGGGAAGCTCCTACGAGCAGTACTTC.

The CDR3 region is CASSSRSGLRNSPLHF. DNA of the CDR3: TGTGCCAGCAGCTCCCGGAGCGGGTTGCGGAATTCACCCCTCCACTTT. V usage is TRBV7-2 and J usage is TRBJ1-6; no definite D call. The length of the CDR3 is 16 residues. Germline V gives CDR1 SGHTA, CDR2 FQGNSA. V lost 4 bases and J lost 7, with 17 bases in between.

The V call is TRBV7-3, the J call TRBJ2-5; TRBD2 matches 12 bases. There are 16 residues in the CDR3. Germline V lookup: CDR1 SGHTA, CDR2 FQGTGA. Trimming removed 5 bases from V and 2 bases from J; junction bases left unmatched: 6. The CDR3 reads CASSDRTSGTQETQYF. The CDR3 DNA reads TGTGCCAGCAGCGATAGGACTAGCGGGACACAAGAGACCCAGTACTTC.

The V gene is TRBV7-9, the J gene TRBJ2-3, with TRBD2 identical over 11 bases. V was clipped by 2 bases and J by 5 bases; unmatched bases: 3. CDR3 size: 15 residues. Germline V gene sequence: CDR1 SEHNR, CDR2 FQNEAQ (reference sequence). DNA of the CDR3: TGTGCCAGCAGCTTACTAGCGGGGGGCTTAGATACGCAGTATTTT. Translation: CASSLLAGGLDTQYF.

This clone was counted only a few times. The chain couples TRBV27 to TRBJ1-1; D is possibly TRBD1 (6 bases). The CDR3 has 16 amino acids. Looked up from germline, CDR1 is MNHEY and CDR2 is SMNVEV (reference sequence). The V and J ends lost 5 bases and 3 bases respectively, with 19 bases between them. Here the CDR3 reads CASSTHWGGEDTEAFF. DNA of the CDR3: TGTGCCAGCAGTACACACTGGGGGGGCGAGGACACTGAAGCTTTCTTT.

This clone was detected only once. This sequence joins TRBV2 and TRBJ1-2, with D tentatively TRBD1 (6 bases). This CDR3 has 13 amino acids. V lost 8 bases to trimming and J lost 3 bases, with 13 bases between them. Germline values: CDR1 SNHLY, CDR2 FYNNEI. The CDR3 region is CASSGQIDYGYTF. CDR3 bases: TGTGCCAGCTCCGGACAGATAGACTATGGCTACACCTTC.